Shown below are 26 T cell receptor beta chains from a single sample sequenced in a study of cytomegalovirus exposure and HLA in healthy donors. The table came from immunoSEQ multiplex PCR; TCRdb's copy has only in-frame clones and leaves some out. The sample lists fewer than 70,000 clones; around 90% were seen once. Input material: PBMCs. Receptor source: a man between 18 and 29 years old in good health and CMV-seronegative.

The gene calls are TRBV29-1 and TRBJ2-7, with D possibly being TRBD2 (6 bases). The germline CDR1 and CDR2 sequences are SQVTM and ANQGSEA. V lost 6 bases and J lost 0, with 12 bases in between. The length of the CDR3 is 13 residues. The CDR3 here is CSVQTSSSYEQYF. The DNA of the CDR3 is TGCAGCGTCCAAACTAGCTCCTCCTACGAGCAGTACTTC.

This chain links TRBV4-1 with TRBJ1-1; 7 bases map to TRBD1. Germline CDR1 MGHRA, CDR2 YSYEKL. Unmatched junction bases numbered 5, after V lost 2 bases and J lost 2 bases. CDR3 length: 15 amino acids. CDR3 region: CASSQYRGGNTEAFF. CDR3 DNA sequence: TGCGCCAGCAGCCAATACAGGGGCGGTAACACTGAAGCTTTCTTT.

The rearrangement uses TRBV11-2 and TRBJ2-1, with D perhaps TRBD2 (7 bases). This CDR3 has 17 residues. Germline assignment: CDR1 SGHAT and CDR2 FQNNGV. With 3 bases removed from V and 8 bases from J, the gap between germline ends came to 23 bases. In DNA form, the CDR3 reads TGTGCCAGCAGCTTCACGTTCTCGACTAGAGGGGGGGATGAGCAGTTCTTC. It yields the protein CASSFTFSTRGGDEQFF. The full variable domain, rest sourced from reference TRBV11-2 and TRBJ2-1, is EAGVAQSPRYKIIEKRQSVAFWCNPISGHATLYWYQQILGQGPKLLIQFQNNGVVDDSQLPKDRFSAERLKGVDSTLKIQPAKLEDSAVYLCASSFTFSTRGGDEQFFGPGTRLTVL.

The V gene is TRBV28, the J gene TRBJ1-1, with 7 bases lining up with TRBD1. Germline V gene lookup returns CDR1 MDHEN and CDR2 SYDVKM. The CDR3 extends over 14 amino acids. V trimming: 6 bases; J trimming: 1 base; junction bases outside the gene matches: 5. The CDR3 protein is CASSSPGGNTEAFF. The CDR3 nucleotides are TGTGCCAGCAGCAGCCCAGGGGGGAACACTGAAGCTTTCTTT.

The chain combines TRBV11-1 with TRBJ2-5; TRBD2 aligns across 7 bases. Germline trimming cut 11 bases from V and 4 bases from J; bases unmatched to any gene: 4. CDR3 length: 11 amino acids. Germline V gene data show CDR1 as SGHAT and CDR2 as FQDESV (reference sequence). In DNA form, the CDR3 reads TGTGCCGGCGGGAGTGGAGAGACCCAGTACTTC. Protein sequence: CAGGSGETQYF. Combining the CDR3 with reference TRBV11-1 and TRBJ2-5 gives the whole variable domain EAEVAQSPRYKITEKSQAVAFWCDPISGHATLYWYRQILGQGPELLVQFQDESVVDDSQLPKDRFSAERLKGVDSTLKIQPAELGDSAMYLCAGGSGETQYFGPGTRLLVL.

The J gene is TRBJ1-1, the V gene TRBV28; no clear D. The CDR3 loop spans 11 amino acids. Between the trimmed V and J ends, which lost 9 bases and 1 base, there was a span of 6 bases. CDR1 MDHEN and CDR2 SYDVKM come from the germline V gene. DNA of the CDR3: TGTGCCAGTTATTCGAACACTGAAGCTTTCTTT. Its translation is CASYSNTEAFF.

This chain uses TRBV4-1 with TRBJ2-7; a possible D gene is TRBD1 (6 bases). The ends were cut back, 1 base at V and 4 bases at J, with 14 bases in the middle. The CDR3 runs to 15 residues. Germline lookup yields CDR1 MGHRA and CDR2 YSYEKL. The CDR3 DNA follows: TGCGCCAGCAGCCAAGGGCAGGGGATTGTATACGAGCAGTACTTC. It is translated as CASSQGQGIVYEQYF.

The rearrangement joins TRBV11-3 to TRBJ2-7; possibly TRBD2 for D (5 bases). V lost 4 bases to trimming and J lost 2 bases, with 12 bases between them. Germline CDR1 SGHNT, CDR2 YENEEA. CDR3 length equals 14 residues. This CDR3 reads CASSSDSSPYEQYF. DNA of the CDR3: TGTGCCAGCAGCTCGGACTCTTCCCCCTACGAGCAGTACTTC.

The V gene is TRBV28, the J gene TRBJ2-2; 7 bases agree with TRBD1. The J segment lost 7 bases and the V segment lost 7 bases, leaving 9 bases of the junction unmatched. Germline lookup yields CDR1 MDHEN and CDR2 SYDVKM. The CDR3 is 14 residues long. The CDR3 loop is CASILQGSVGELFF. CDR3 nucleotides: TGTGCCAGCATCCTACAGGGGTCGGTCGGGGAGCTGTTTTTT.

The genes are TRBV10-2 and TRBJ2-2; TRBD1 matches at 7 bases. After removal of 2 bases from V and 5 bases from J, the junction contained 5 bases not matched to a gene. The CDR3 loop spans 15 amino acids. Germline V gives CDR1 WSHSY, CDR2 SAAADI. The CDR3 sequence: CASSERGRATGELFF. The CDR3 DNA sequence: TGCGCCAGCAGTGAGAGGGGGCGGGCAACCGGGGAGCTGTTTTTT.

The chain couples TRBV27 to TRBJ2-2, with D hard to call. Trimming left V 7 bases short and J 10 bases short, with 25 bases between. There are 16 residues in the CDR3. CDR1 is MNHEY and CDR2 is SMNVEV in the germline V gene (reference sequence). CDR3 in DNA: TGTGCCAGCACTAGAGACCTAAGCCACTATCAAACGGAGCTGTTTTTT. Amino acid sequence: CASTRDLSHYQTELFF.

The rearrangement joins TRBV5-5 to TRBJ2-7; 7 bases are shared with TRBD1. J lost 0 bases, V lost 4 bases, and 10 bases had no gene match. The CDR3 runs to 16 residues. In germline, CDR1 is SGHKS, CDR2 YYEKEE (reference sequence). The CDR3 protein is CASSDVSGTDSYEQYF. CDR3 DNA sequence: TGTGCCAGCAGCGACGTCTCCGGGACAGACTCCTACGAGCAGTACTTC.

This clone has only a few counts. A read error may produce the germline difference seen at one junction end. CDR3 in amino acids: CASSEHGDSSNEQFF. The CDR3 DNA reads TGTGCCAGCAGTGAACATGGGGACTCCTCCAATGAGCAGTTCTTC. The chain employs TRBV6-4 and TRBJ2-1; maybe TRBD2 (6 bases). Looked up from germline, CDR1 is MRHNA and CDR2 is SNTAGT. CDR3 length: 15 amino acids.

V and J are TRBV19 and TRBJ1-1; 8 nucleotides match TRBD1. Germline V CDR1 and CDR2: LNHDA, SQIVND (reference sequence). This CDR3 contains 14 residues. The V gene end was trimmed by 9 bases and the J gene end by 5 bases; junction bases not matched to a gene: 11. The CDR3 DNA reads as TGTGCCAGCAGCGACAGGGGCGCGAAGACTGAAGCTTTCTTT. Its translation: CASSDRGAKTEAFF.

The chain recombines TRBV29-1 with TRBJ2-7; 13 bases match TRBD2. V shed 1 base, J shed 1 base, and the junction held 1 base outside the gene matches. CDR3 length equals 15 residues. The germline V gene encodes CDR1 SQVTM and CDR2 ANQGSEA. CDR3 sequence reads: CSVEGTSGSSYEQYF. DNA of the CDR3: TGCAGCGTTGAAGGGACTAGCGGGAGTTCCTACGAGCAGTACTTC.

This chain links TRBV28 with TRBJ2-7; 10 bases map to TRBD1. CDR3 length: 16 amino acids. The germline CDR1 and CDR2 sequences are MDHEN and SYDVKM. The trim removed 6 bases at V and 2 bases at J, leaving 10 bases unmatched. In DNA form, the CDR3 reads TGTGCCAGCAGAGAGACCGGGACAGGGGTAGCCTACGAGCAGTACTTC. Translated: CASRETGTGVAYEQYF.

V is TRBV6-5 and J is TRBJ1-1, with D perhaps matching TRBD1 (6 bases). The CDR3 has 12 amino acids. CDR1 is MNHEY and CDR2 is SVGAGI in the germline V gene. V was shortened by 0 bases and J by 9 bases, with 8 bases between the two germline ends. CDR3 protein: CASSYSGQKAFF. The CDR3 DNA is TGTGCCAGCAGTTACTCTGGACAGAAAGCTTTCTTT.

The V and J genes are TRBV5-4 and TRBJ2-3; TRBD1 matches at 8 bases. V trimming: 0 bases; J trimming: 2 bases; junction bases outside the gene matches: 5. Germline V gives CDR1 SGHNT, CDR2 YYREEE (reference sequence). The CDR3 runs to 16 residues. CDR3 DNA: TGTGCCAGCAGCTTGGAGGGGACAGGCCCCACAGATACGCAGTATTTT. Its translation: CASSLEGTGPTDTQYF.

There are a few counts of this clone. CDR3 in DNA: TGTGCCAGCAGTGAATGGGACAGCGGATACGAGCAGTACTTC. Protein product: CASSEWDSGYEQYF. V and J are TRBV6-1 and TRBJ2-7, with TRBD1 identical over 7 bases. CDR1 MNHNS and CDR2 SASEGT come from the germline V gene. J was trimmed by 4 bases and V by 2 bases; bases with no gene match: 5. The length of the CDR3 is 14 residues.

This clone was counted only a few times. The chain links TRBV13 to TRBJ1-4; possibly TRBD1 for D (5 bases). The CDR3 is made up of 15 amino acids. The V end lost 5 bases, the J end lost 6 bases, and 16 bases lay between the germline ends. Germline V gene sequence: CDR1 PRHDT, CDR2 FYEKMQ (reference sequence). The CDR3 nucleotides read TGTGCCAGCAGCACCCGACAAGTAGGGGATGAAAAACTGTTTTTT. Translating it yields CASSTRQVGDEKLFF.

The chain has TRBV7-9 and TRBJ2-3; TRBD1 might be the D (5 bases). V lost 5 bases to trimming and J lost 3 bases, with 21 bases between them. Per the germline V gene, CDR1 is SEHNR and CDR2 is FQNEAQ (reference sequence). The CDR3 has 17 amino acids. CDR3 coding DNA: TGTGCCAGCAGCCCGCGACAGCAAGCATTGGTTACAGATACGCAGTATTTT. This gives the protein CASSPRQQALVTDTQYF.

The gene calls are TRBV29-1 and TRBJ2-1; 7 nucleotides line up with TRBD1. Germline values: CDR1 SQVTM, CDR2 ANQGSEA. V shed 1 base, J shed 6 bases, and the junction held 0 bases outside the gene matches. This CDR3 region has 12 residues. As DNA, the CDR3 is TGCAGCGTTGAAGGACAGGGCAATGAGCAGTTCTTC. As protein: CSVEGQGNEQFF.

This clone came up a few times. This chain connects TRBV7-6 to TRBJ2-4, with 9 bases fitting TRBD2. V shed 1 base and J 4 bases; nucleotides not matched to a gene: 8. The CDR3 consists of 17 residues. Looked up from germline, CDR1 is SGHVS and CDR2 is FNYEAQ. The CDR3 DNA reads as TGTGCCAGCAGCTTAGAGGTGCCTAGCGGGACGAAAAACATTCAGTACTTC. It yields the protein CASSLEVPSGTKNIQYF.

The chain is built from TRBV4-2 and TRBJ2-1; 10 bases are shared with TRBD2. The CDR3 extends over 17 amino acids. The germline V gene has CDR1 LGHNA and CDR2 YNFKEQ. With 4 bases clipped from V and 6 bases from J, the junction kept 12 bases outside the gene matches. The CDR3 loop is CASSPASGRAQRNEQFF. In nucleotides, the CDR3 is TGTGCCAGCAGCCCCGCCAGCGGGAGGGCCCAACGCAATGAGCAGTTCTTC.

V and J are TRBV19 and TRBJ1-5; D perhaps matches TRBD1 (6 bases). CDR3 size: 15 residues. V was trimmed by 6 bases and J by 1 base, leaving 13 bases between them. CDR1 is LNHDA, CDR2 SQIVND, per germline (reference sequence). CDR3 in amino acids: CASRVGARSNQPQHF. CDR3 DNA: TGTGCCAGTAGAGTGGGGGCGCGCAGCAATCAGCCCCAGCATTTT. Full variable domain (missing parts from reference TRBV19 and TRBJ1-5): DGGITQSPKYLFRKEGQNVTLSCEQNLNHDAMYWYRQDPGQGLRLIYYSQIVNDFQKGDIAEGYSVSREKKESFPLTVTSAQKNPTAFYLCASRVGARSNQPQHFGDGTRLSIL.

In its sample, this clone was seen a few times. The rearrangement links TRBV7-3 to TRBJ2-3; the match to TRBD2 covers 13 bases. Germline CDR1 is SGHTA and CDR2 is FQGTGA. There are 16 residues in the CDR3. J gave up 5 bases and V 4 bases, and 6 bases lay outside the gene matches. The CDR3 is CASSYPLAGGRDTQYF. As DNA, the CDR3 is TGTGCCAGCAGCTATCCACTAGCGGGAGGGCGAGATACGCAGTATTTT.